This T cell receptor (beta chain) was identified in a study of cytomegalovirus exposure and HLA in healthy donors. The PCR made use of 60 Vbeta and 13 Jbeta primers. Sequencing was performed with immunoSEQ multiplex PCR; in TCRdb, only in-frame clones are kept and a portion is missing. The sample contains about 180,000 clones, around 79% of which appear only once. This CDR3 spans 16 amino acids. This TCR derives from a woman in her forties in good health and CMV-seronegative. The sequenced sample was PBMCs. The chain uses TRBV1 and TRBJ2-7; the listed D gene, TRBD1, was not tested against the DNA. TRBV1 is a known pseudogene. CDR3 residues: CTSSPPPGRGSFEQYF. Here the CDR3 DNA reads TGCACCAGCAGCCCCCCCCCTGGCAGGGGTAGCTTCGAGCAGTACTTC.